The subject of this entry is one T cell receptor (beta chain). The entry originates in a study of shared clonotypes between healthy human individuals. This CDR3 is 15 amino acids long. Trimming took 4 bases from V and 0 from J, leaving 13 bases between them. Looked up from germline, CDR1 is SQVTM and CDR2 is ANQGSEA. Investigators spread the genomic DNA of each subset evenly over several immunoSEQ plates. As processed by the authors: From ImmunoSEQ came sequences covering only the junction and carrying no quality scores, so filtering differed. Clones were sequenced by immunoSEQ multiplex PCR, and TCRdb holds only the in-frame ones, with some missing. V and J calls and clone size follow that table, whereas D and trimming were derived from the DNA. The sample includes approximately 500,000 clones, about 79% of them seen just once. Healthy HIV-negative adults with no recent acute infections or vaccinations were recruited as donors. Genomic DNA, for the unsorted samples, came from some 100 million PBMCs.

The origin of this receptor is a woman aged 40 to 50 in good health. Some clones in this sample may be carry-over from other donors' samples. The gene calls are TRBV29-1 and TRBJ2-4, with D perhaps matching TRBD2 (6 bases). Sequenced input: PBMCs. In DNA, the CDR3 is TGCAGCGTTGTACCTCCGCGGGGAGCCAAAAACATTCAGTACTTC. This codes for CSVVPPRGAKNIQYF.